This is a list of T cell receptor beta chains from one sample in a study of CD8+ T cells in alopecia areata. The repertoire was sequenced with immunoSEQ multiplex PCR; TCRdb's copy has only in-frame clones and lacks some. The sample consists of about 100,000 clones, approximately 59% of them appearing once. Sequences were obtained from CD8+ T cells sorted from blood. The receptors were gathered from a human donor in good health. Each CDR3 is given with its conserved first and last residue.

TRBV5-6,TRBJ2-3,CASSLRTGSTDTQYF
TRBV13,TRBJ2-3,CASSSGDNTQYF
TRBV4-1,TRBJ2-1,CASSQDRAYNEQFF
TRBV6-5,TRBJ1-1,CASSSYRGSTEAFF
TRBV6-5,TRBJ2-3,CASSAEGHTQYF
TRBV30,TRBJ2-1,CAWTSGGAPRGEQFF
TRBV7-6,TRBJ1-2,CASSLLSLWDGYTF
TRBV4-3,TRBJ2-4,CASSQDLVREAKNIQYF
TRBV25-1,TRBJ1-2,CASSDSGNGYTF
TRBV2,TRBJ2-7,CASRLQGYEQYF
TRBV5-1,TRBJ2-5,CASSLNVGTSGETQYF
TRBV28,TRBJ1-1,CASGGGTANTEAFF
TRBV9,TRBJ2-7,CASSVDPGGYEQYF
TRBV15,TRBJ2-4,CATSRDLSVYIQYF
TRBV7-9,TRBJ2-1,CASSLVDGGVNNEQFF
TRBV18,TRBJ2-7,CASTPEFTRMSSYEQYF
TRBV30,TRBJ2-1,CAWNPRLAGDNEQFF
TRBV5-6,TRBJ1-1,CASSLDGTGDTEAFF
TRBV4-3,TRBJ2-7,CASSQDRQFYEQYF
TRBV23-1,TRBJ2-5,CASSRRQTQETQYF
TRBV4-3,TRBJ2-7,CASSPGVRAYEQYF
TRBV15,TRBJ1-4,CATSRGASATNEKLFF
TRBV29-1,TRBJ1-4,CSVELGGRPGKLFF
TRBV28,TRBJ2-3,CAAAGQVTDTQYF
TRBV6-1,TRBJ1-1,CASSFQKNTEAFF
TRBV28,TRBJ2-7,CASRPDTSGDPYEQYF
TRBV29-1,TRBJ2-7,CSVEVFGQATYEQYF
TRBV15,TRBJ2-7,CATSINRERDEQYF
TRBV7-8,TRBJ2-1,CASSLTGDAYNEQFF
TRBV30,TRBJ2-1,CAWSVSPTTFF
TRBV29-1,TRBJ2-7,CSVMDRFSYEQYF
TRBV19,TRBJ1-5,CASREQAFSNQPQHF
TRBV30,TRBJ1-5,CAWSVRGYSNQPQHF
TRBV29-1,TRBJ1-1,CSVGQNTEAFF
TRBV13,TRBJ2-5,CATDRGRGKETQYF
TRBV19,TRBJ2-5,CASSDRGDQETQYF
TRBV7-2,TRBJ2-7,CASSLESMGQRPPYEQYF
TRBV29-1,TRBJ2-7,CSVGQEPPLYEQYF
TRBV9,TRBJ2-3,CASSVYGGAGDTQYF
TRBV7-9,TRBJ1-1,CASSHGTEAFF
TRBV5-6,TRBJ2-1,CASSDSGGASQGQFF
TRBV13,TRBJ1-4,CASSSGQEDNEKLFF
TRBV13,TRBJ2-3,CASSSSGGAGDTQYF
TRBV7-2,TRBJ2-7,CASSFGPRGSYEQYF
TRBV2,TRBJ2-5,CASSEGPSGGPLRETQYF